Reported below is one T cell receptor beta chain. CDR3 length equals 19 residues. The sample belongs to a study of blood T cell repertoires in COVID-19. Study-wide context: Some COVID-19 samples were acute and others convalescent; all came from the United States, Italy and Spain. PBMCs, B-cell-depleted T cells, or T cells provided the cDNA or gDNA that made up the material.

TCRdb's copy holds only in-frame clones and misses some; the assay was immunoSEQ multiplex PCR. Altogether 75,000 to 100,000 clones are present, 75% to 85% being singletons, with the ten largest covering 29%. The source material was peripheral blood. The clonotype was recovered from a woman older than 75 with acute or convalescent COVID-19. The gene calls are TRBV21-1 and TRBJ2-5; TRBD2, as called in the table, went unchecked against the DNA. TRBV21-1 is deemed a pseudogene. The CDR3 DNA sequence: TGTGCCAGCAGCAAAGTGTCAGGGTTGAGTAGCGGGAGTTTCGAGACCCAGTACTTC. The encoded protein is CASSKVSGLSSGSFETQYF.